This T cell receptor (beta chain) is from a study of cytomegalovirus exposure and HLA in healthy donors. With 60 Vbeta and 13 Jbeta primers, the PCR was carried out. Libraries were prepared by immunoSEQ multiplex PCR; TCRdb keeps only in-frame clonotypes and omits some of them. Of 68,000 or so clones listed, roughly 78% are singletons. Concerning this clone itself: Its antigen is still unknown.

General study results and limits: In a later analysis, several top co-occurrence clusters appeared linked to parvovirus B19, influenza, CMV and Epstein-Barr virus. In vitro checks showed that a few CMV-associated chains really do target CMV antigens.

The sequencing input was PBMCs. This clonotype was obtained from a woman younger than 45 in good health and CMV-seronegative.

CDR3 coding DNA: TGTGCCAGCAGCGACCGCACAGGGGGGTACGAGCAGTACTTC. It yields the protein CASSDRTGGYEQYF. The chain uses TRBV11-2 and TRBJ2-7; 8 nucleotides line up with TRBD1. The CDR3 is 14 amino acids. CDR1 SGHAT and CDR2 FQNNGV come from the germline V gene. V lost 5 bases to trimming and J lost 4 bases; unmatched junction nucleotides: 7. The full variable domain, rest sourced from reference TRBV11-2 and TRBJ2-7, is EAGVAQSPRYKIIEKRQSVAFWCNPISGHATLYWYQQILGQGPKLLIQFQNNGVVDDSQLPKDRFSAERLKGVDSTLKIQPAKLEDSAVYLCASSDRTGGYEQYFGPGTRLTVT.